This T cell receptor (beta chain) was retrieved from a study of blood T cell repertoires in COVID-19. Study overall: Acute-phase and convalescent COVID-19 samples originated in the United States, Italy and Spain.

CDR1 and CDR2 from the germline V gene are KGHSH and LQKENI. CDR3 length: 18 residues. V trimming: 3 bases; J trimming: 0 bases; junction bases outside the gene matches: 5. Original handling: Amplification of reference gene primers provided the estimated nucleated cell counts. Clones were sequenced by immunoSEQ multiplex PCR, and TCRdb holds only the in-frame ones, with some missing. The DNA gave D and trimming, while V, J and clone size come from that table. The repertoire holds 250,000 to 350,000 clones, with roughly 91% as singletons. This clone was counted once. Sequencing was done on a sample of peripheral blood. The rearrangement links TRBV18 to TRBJ2-2; TRBD1 agrees at 12 bases. The TCR was taken from a man aged 25 to 40 with acute or convalescent COVID-19. DNA of the CDR3: TGTGCCAGCTCACCGGGACAGGGGGCTAAGTCGAACACCGGGGAGCTGTTTTTT. This sequence encodes CASSPGQGAKSNTGELFF.